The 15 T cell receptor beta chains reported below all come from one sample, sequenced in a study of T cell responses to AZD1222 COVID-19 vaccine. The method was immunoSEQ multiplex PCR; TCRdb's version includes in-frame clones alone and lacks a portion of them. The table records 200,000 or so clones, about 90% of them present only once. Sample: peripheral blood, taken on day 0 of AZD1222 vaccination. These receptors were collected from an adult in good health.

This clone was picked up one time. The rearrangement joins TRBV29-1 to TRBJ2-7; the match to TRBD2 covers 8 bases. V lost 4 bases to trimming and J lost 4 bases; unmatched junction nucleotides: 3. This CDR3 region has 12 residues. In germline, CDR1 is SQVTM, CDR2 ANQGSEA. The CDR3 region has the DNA TGCAGCGTTGTGACTAGCGCATACGAGCAGTACTTC. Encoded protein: CSVVTSAYEQYF.

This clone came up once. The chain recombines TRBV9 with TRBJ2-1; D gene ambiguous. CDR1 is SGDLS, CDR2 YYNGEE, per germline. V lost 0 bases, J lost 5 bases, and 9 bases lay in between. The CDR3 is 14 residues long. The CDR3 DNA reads TGTGCCAGCAGCGTAGGGAGTAAGAACAATGAGCAGTTCTTC. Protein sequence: CASSVGSKNNEQFF. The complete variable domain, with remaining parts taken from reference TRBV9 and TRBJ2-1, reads DSGVTQTPKHLITATGQRVTLRCSPRSGDLSVYWYQQSLDQGLQFLIQYYNGEERAKGNILERFSAQQFPDLHSELNLSSLELGDSALYFCASSVGSKNNEQFFGPGTRLTVL.

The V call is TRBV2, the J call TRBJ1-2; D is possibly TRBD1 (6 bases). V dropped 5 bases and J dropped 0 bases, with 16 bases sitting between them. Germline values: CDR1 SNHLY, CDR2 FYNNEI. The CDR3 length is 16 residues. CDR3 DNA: TGTGCCAGCAGTATCCACGGACAGTTAGCTAACTATGGCTACACCTTC. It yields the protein CASSIHGQLANYGYTF.

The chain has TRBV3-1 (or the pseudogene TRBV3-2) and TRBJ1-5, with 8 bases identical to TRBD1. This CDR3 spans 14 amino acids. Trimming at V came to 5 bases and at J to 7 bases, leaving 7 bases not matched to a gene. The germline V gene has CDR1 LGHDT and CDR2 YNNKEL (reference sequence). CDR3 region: CASSKGQGDQPQHF. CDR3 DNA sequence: TGTGCCAGCAGCAAAGGACAGGGAGACCAGCCCCAGCATTTT.

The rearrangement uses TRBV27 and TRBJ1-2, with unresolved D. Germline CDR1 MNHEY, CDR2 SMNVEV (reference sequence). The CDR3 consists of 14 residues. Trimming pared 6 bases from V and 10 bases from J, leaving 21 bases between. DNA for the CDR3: TGTGCCAGCAGCCCACTGAGGGAGGCGATTTACTACACCTTC. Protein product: CASSPLREAIYYTF.

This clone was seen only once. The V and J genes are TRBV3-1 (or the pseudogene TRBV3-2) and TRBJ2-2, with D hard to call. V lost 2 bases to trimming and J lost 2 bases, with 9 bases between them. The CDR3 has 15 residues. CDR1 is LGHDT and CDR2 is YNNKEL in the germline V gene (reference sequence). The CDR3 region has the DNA TGTGCCAGCAGCCAAAGAAACCCTAACACCGGGGAGCTGTTTTTT. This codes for CASSQRNPNTGELFF.

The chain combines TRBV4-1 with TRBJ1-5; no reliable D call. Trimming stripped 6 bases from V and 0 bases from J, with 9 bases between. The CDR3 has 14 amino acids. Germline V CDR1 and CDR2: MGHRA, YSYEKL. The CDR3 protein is CASSLTNSNQPQHF. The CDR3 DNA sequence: TGCGCCAGCAGTCTGACAAATAGCAATCAGCCCCAGCATTTT.

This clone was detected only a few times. The CDR3 region is CASSSHTDTQYF. The DNA for the CDR3 is TGTGCCAGCAGTTCCCATACAGATACGCAGTATTTT. This chain joins TRBV6-6 and TRBJ2-3, with D unresolved. Between the trimmed V and J ends, which lost 4 bases and 3 bases, there was a span of 5 bases. CDR1 is MNHNY, CDR2 SVGAGI, per germline (reference sequence). The CDR3 length is 12 residues.

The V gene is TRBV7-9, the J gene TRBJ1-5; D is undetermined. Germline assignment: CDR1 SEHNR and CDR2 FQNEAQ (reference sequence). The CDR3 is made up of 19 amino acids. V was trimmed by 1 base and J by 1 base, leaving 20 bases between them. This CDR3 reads CASSLDGRGSGVSNQPQHF. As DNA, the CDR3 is TGTGCCAGCAGCTTAGACGGGAGAGGGTCCGGGGTGAGCAATCAGCCCCAGCATTTT.

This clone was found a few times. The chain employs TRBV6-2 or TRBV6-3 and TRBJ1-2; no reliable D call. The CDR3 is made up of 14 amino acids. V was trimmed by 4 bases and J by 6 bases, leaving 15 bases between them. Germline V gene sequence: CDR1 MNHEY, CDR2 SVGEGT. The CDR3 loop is CASSWYLRGNGYTF. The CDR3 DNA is TGTGCCAGCAGTTGGTATCTCCGAGGGAATGGCTACACCTTC.

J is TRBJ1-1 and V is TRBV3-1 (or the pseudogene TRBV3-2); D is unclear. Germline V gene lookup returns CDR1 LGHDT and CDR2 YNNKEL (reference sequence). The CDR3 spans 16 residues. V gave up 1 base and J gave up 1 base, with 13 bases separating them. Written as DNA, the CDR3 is TGTGCCAGCAGCCAAGTAGCTGGACGGCGGAACACTGAAGCTTTCTTT. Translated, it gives CASSQVAGRRNTEAFF.

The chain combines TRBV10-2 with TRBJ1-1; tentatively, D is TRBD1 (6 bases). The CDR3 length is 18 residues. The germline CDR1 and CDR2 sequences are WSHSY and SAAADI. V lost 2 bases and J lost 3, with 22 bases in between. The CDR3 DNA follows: TGCGCCAGCAGTGAGAGGGGGGCTTGGGACACCAAGGACACTGAAGCTTTCTTT. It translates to CASSERGAWDTKDTEAFF.

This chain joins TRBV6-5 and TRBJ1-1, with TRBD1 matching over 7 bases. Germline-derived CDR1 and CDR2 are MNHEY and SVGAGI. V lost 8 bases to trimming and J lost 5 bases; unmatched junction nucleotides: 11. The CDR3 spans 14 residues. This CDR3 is CASGGKGAHTEAFF. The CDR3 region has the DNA TGTGCCAGCGGGGGGAAGGGGGCGCATACTGAAGCTTTCTTT.

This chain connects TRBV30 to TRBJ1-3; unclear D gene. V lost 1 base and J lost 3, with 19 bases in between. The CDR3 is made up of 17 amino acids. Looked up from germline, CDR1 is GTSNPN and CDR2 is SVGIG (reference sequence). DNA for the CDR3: TGTGCCTGGAGTGGTACGGGTCGGGCTCCTGGTGGAAACACCATATATTTT. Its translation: CAWSGTGRAPGGNTIYF.

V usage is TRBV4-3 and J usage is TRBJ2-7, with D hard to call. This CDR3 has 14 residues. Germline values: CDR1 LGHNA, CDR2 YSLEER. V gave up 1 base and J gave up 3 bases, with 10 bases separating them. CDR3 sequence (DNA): TGCGCCAGCAGCCAAGGAGTTGCGGACTACGAGCAGTACTTC. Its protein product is CASSQGVADYEQYF.